A single sample is the source of the 11 T cell receptor beta chains below, sequenced in a study of OX40 agonist ivuxolimab in advanced cancers. The library came from the immunoSEQ multiplex PCR assay. TCRdb took over this immuneACCESS table, retaining in-frame rearrangements with V and J assigned. Such tables are incomplete; in checked studies, under half of the missing clones stem from an unresolved V gene, and the remainder is unexplained. For this sample the table gives roughly 50,000 clones, of which roughly 91% were detected only once. The ten largest clones represent just over 1.4% of the sample. This specimen was CD4+ or CD8+ T cells sorted from blood, taken in a trial of the OX40 agonist ivuxolimab. Receptors originate from an adult with an advanced solid tumor such as melanoma, head and neck, liver or kidney cancer.

The chain recombines TRBV6-1 with TRBJ2-1; D may be TRBD2 (7 bases). Per the germline V gene, CDR1 is MNHNS and CDR2 is SASEGT. V was cut by 3 bases and J by 7 bases, with 19 bases left in between. The CDR3 spans 16 residues. The CDR3 DNA reads as TGTGCCAGCAGTGACGGATGGCGGGGGCCGGGTAATGAGCAGTTCTTC. Translating it yields CASSDGWRGPGNEQFF.

A remark on this clone: The sample carries other DNA sequences with the same CDR3. The chain has TRBV5-1 and TRBJ1-1, with no clear D. The CDR3 covers 14 residues. The V end was cut by 0 bases, the J end by 1 base, with 7 bases between. The germline V gene encodes CDR1 SGHRS and CDR2 YFSETQ. The chain's CDR3 is CASSLAAGNTEAFF. The CDR3 bases are TGCGCCAGCAGCTTGGCTGCCGGGAACACTGAAGCTTTCTTT.

The chain couples TRBV6-1 to TRBJ1-4; possibly TRBD1 for D (6 bases). Germline CDR1 reads MNHNS; CDR2 reads SASEGT. The CDR3 covers 15 residues. V lost 4 bases and J lost 8, with 17 bases in between. The CDR3 DNA reads TGTGCCAGCAGTGGCTACCACCCAGGGGTAGAAAAACTGTTTTTT. Encoded protein: CASSGYHPGVEKLFF.

This sequence joins TRBV2 and TRBJ2-7; D is unresolved. Trimming took off 3 bases at V and 5 bases at J, with 11 bases between the two ends. This CDR3 is 13 amino acids long. Germline CDR1 reads SNHLY; CDR2 reads FYNNEI. Here the CDR3 DNA reads TGTGCCAGCAGTGAGCAAGGGTTCCACGAGCAGTACTTC. Residues: CASSEQGFHEQYF.

This chain links TRBV5-4 with TRBJ2-1, with 8 bases aligning to TRBD2. CDR1 is SGHNT, CDR2 YYREEE, per germline (reference sequence). Trimming at V came to 6 bases and at J to 6 bases, leaving 5 bases not matched to a gene. The CDR3 has 13 amino acids. This chain's CDR3 is CASNREGRNEQFF. CDR3 in DNA: TGTGCCAGCAACCGGGAGGGGCGCAATGAGCAGTTCTTC.

This clone was seen a few times. The V gene is TRBV5-5, the J gene TRBJ2-7; the D gene is possibly TRBD1 (5 bases). V lost 7 bases and J 6 bases, leaving 23 bases between the germline ends. This CDR3 is 15 amino acids long. Germline CDR1 reads SGHKS; CDR2 reads YYEKEE (reference sequence). CDR3 loop: CASGSDRASSGEQYF. Written as DNA, the CDR3 is TGTGCCAGCGGTTCCGACAGAGCATCGTCTGGCGAGCAGTACTTC.

This clone was counted a few times. The chain links TRBV7-3 to TRBJ1-1; no firm D call. Trimming removed 2 bases from V and 1 base from J, with 8 bases in between. The CDR3 is made up of 14 amino acids. Germline assignment: CDR1 SGHTA and CDR2 FQGTGA. This CDR3 reads CASSLGGPNTEAFF. The CDR3 region has the DNA TGTGCCAGCAGCTTAGGAGGACCGAACACTGAAGCTTTCTTT.

The chain links TRBV30 to TRBJ1-5; D is perhaps TRBD1 (5 bases). Germline CDR1 GTSNPN, CDR2 SVGIG (reference sequence). The CDR3 extends over 17 amino acids. V lost 0 bases to trimming and J lost 0 bases, with 15 bases between them. The CDR3 reads CAWSVLGGSISNQPQHF. The CDR3 region has the DNA TGTGCCTGGAGTGTACTTGGGGGATCGATTAGCAATCAGCCCCAGCATTTT.

The chain employs TRBV27 and TRBJ1-1, with a possible D match to TRBD1 (6 bases). CDR1 is MNHEY, CDR2 SMNVEV, per germline (reference sequence). V was clipped by 5 bases and J by 6 bases, with 19 bases between them. This CDR3 contains 15 residues. This CDR3 is CASSVRQGNRAEAFF. The CDR3 DNA follows: TGTGCCAGCAGTGTACGCCAGGGGAATCGGGCTGAAGCTTTCTTT.

This clone has only one observation. The V gene is TRBV2, the J gene TRBJ2-1; 9 nucleotides line up with TRBD2. The CDR3 sequence is 14 residues long. Germline CDR1 reads SNHLY; CDR2 reads FYNNEI. Trimming at V came to 7 bases and at J to 7 bases, leaving 8 bases not matched to a gene. The DNA of the CDR3 is TGTGCCAGCAACCTAGCGGGAACTATTAATGAGCAGTTCTTC. Its translation is CASNLAGTINEQFF.

This clone was detected a few times. V and J are TRBV7-3 and TRBJ2-1; D possibly corresponds to TRBD1 (5 bases). The CDR3 length is 13 residues. Germline V lookup: CDR1 SGHTA, CDR2 FQGTGA. V was pared by 3 bases and J by 9 bases, with 12 bases between. CDR3 coding DNA: TGTGCCAGCAGCTTGGGGCTCCGCGGTGAGCAGTTCTTC. Protein product: CASSLGLRGEQFF.